The 31 T cell receptor beta chains reported below all come from one sample, sequenced in a study of cytomegalovirus exposure and HLA in healthy donors listed by TCRdb under 2017. The method was the immunoSEQ multiplex PCR assay. For the multiplex PCR, a mixture combining 60 forward primers for TCR Vbeta segments and 13 reverse primers for TCR Jbeta segments was used. Imported from immuneACCESS, the table was reduced by TCRdb to in-frame sequences with V and J called. These copies leave out some clones; in studies compared against another copy, an unresolved V gene accounts for under half, and the cause of the remainder is not known. In all, the sample holds approximately 100,000 clones, and 60% to 85% of those were seen once. Approximately 15% of the sample is taken by the ten largest. The sample consisted of PBMCs. The receptors here all came from a man in his 60s in good health and CMV-seropositive.

V gene TRBV7-2 combines with J gene TRBJ2-5; 8 bases agree with TRBD1. TRBJ2-7 explains the end of the DNA better; the J call may be wrong. This CDR3 comprises 14 residues. Germline V gene sequence: CDR1 SGHTA, CDR2 FQGNSA. CDR3 in DNA: TGTGCCAGCAGTCCGGACAGGGTGGGCTACGAGCAGTACTTC. Its translation is CASSPDRVGYEQYF.

This clone was seen only once. The CDR3 DNA is TGTGCCTGGAGTTCTCCTCCGCAGGATTCACCCCTCCACTTT. It translates to CAWSSPPQDSPLHF. The rearrangement joins TRBV30 to TRBJ1-6; the D is unclear. Germline V gives CDR1 GTSNPN, CDR2 SVGIG (reference sequence). This CDR3 has 14 residues. Trimming pared 2 bases from V and 8 bases from J, leaving 13 bases between. The entire variable domain, with the rest obtained from reference TRBV30 and TRBJ1-6, is as follows: SQTIHQWPATLVQPVGSPLSLECTVEGTSNPNLYWYRQAAGRGLQLLFYSVGIGQISSEVPQNLSASRPQDRQFILSSKKLLLSDSGFYLCAWSSPPQDSPLHFGNGTRLTVT.

V gene TRBV5-1 combines with J gene TRBJ2-6; 7 bases map to TRBD1. CDR3 length: 17 residues. V trimming: 4 bases; J trimming: 0 bases; junction bases outside the gene matches: 7. CDR1 is SGHRS and CDR2 is YFSETQ in the germline V gene. The CDR3 DNA reads TGCGCCAGCAGCCCAATAACAGGGGACTCTGGGGCCAACGTCCTGACTTTC. Translation: CASSPITGDSGANVLTF.

The chain joins TRBV6-5 to TRBJ2-7, with 11 bases identical to TRBD2. The CDR3 loop spans 15 amino acids. The trim removed 2 bases at V and 6 bases at J, leaving 6 bases unmatched. CDR1 is MNHEY and CDR2 is SVGAGI in the germline V gene. The CDR3 region is CASSYLAGGSGEQYF. The CDR3 bases are TGTGCCAGCAGTTACCTAGCGGGGGGCTCGGGCGAGCAGTACTTC.

The chain is built from TRBV10-3 and TRBJ2-3; 11 bases are a match to TRBD2. After removal of 10 bases from V and 1 base from J, the junction contained 4 bases not matched to a gene. Germline V gives CDR1 ENHRY, CDR2 SYGVKD. The CDR3 consists of 14 residues. CDR3: CATVAGGRTDTQYF. For the CDR3, the DNA is TGTGCCACCGTAGCGGGGGGGCGCACAGATACGCAGTATTTT.

CDR3 sequence reads: CASSQRSSGDYDEQFF. CDR3 nucleotides: TGTGCCAGCAGCCAACGAAGTTCGGGTGATTACGATGAGCAGTTCTTC. The V gene is TRBV16, the J gene TRBJ2-1; no definite D call. Looked up from germline, CDR1 is KGHSY and CDR2 is FQNENV. Trimming stripped 2 bases from V and 8 bases from J, with 19 bases between. This CDR3 spans 16 amino acids.

The chain carries TRBV27 and TRBJ1-1; tentative D call: TRBD1 (6 bases). Germline assignment: CDR1 MNHEY and CDR2 SMNVEV (reference sequence). Trimming stripped 2 bases from V and 1 base from J, with 8 bases between. This CDR3 has 14 residues. CDR3 amino acids: CASSLQGSNTEAFF. CDR3 DNA sequence: TGTGCCAGCAGTTTACAGGGGTCGAACACTGAAGCTTTCTTT.

This chain uses TRBV29-1 with TRBJ2-5; 9 bases are a match to TRBD2. The better agreement between TRBJ2-7 and the DNA end casts doubt on the J call. Germline V CDR1 and CDR2: SQVTM, ANQGSEA. This CDR3 comprises 14 residues. The CDR3 reads CSVVGRGGMDEQYF. For the CDR3, the DNA is TGCAGCGTTGTTGGGCGGGGGGGCATGGACGAGCAGTACTTC.

This clone was seen a single time. This chain uses TRBV14 with TRBJ1-6, with no clear D. From germline, CDR1 is SGHDN and CDR2 FVKESK. This CDR3 has 15 amino acids. Trimming pared 0 bases from V and 7 bases from J, leaving 10 bases between. The CDR3 nucleotides read TGTGCCAGCAGCCAAGATCCGGGGAGGAATTCACCCCTCCACTTT. Translating gives CASSQDPGRNSPLHF.

This sequence joins TRBV2 and TRBJ2-3; 12 nucleotides match TRBD1. Germline-derived CDR1 and CDR2 are SNHLY and FYNNEI. The ends lost 5 bases at V and 7 bases at J; junction bases unmatched: 7. This CDR3 is 15 amino acids long. As DNA, the CDR3 is TGTGCCAGCAGTCAGGAAGGGACAGGGGGCAATACGCAGTATTTT. Its protein product is CASSQEGTGGNTQYF.

This chain uses TRBV5-5 with TRBJ2-7; D remains ambiguous. The V and J ends lost 4 bases and 2 bases respectively, with 10 bases between them. The V gene's germline CDR1 is SGHKS and CDR2 YYEKEE (reference sequence). The CDR3 length is 13 residues. The CDR3 nucleotides read TGTGCCAGCAGCACTGACACGACCTACGAGCAGTACTTC. Translation: CASSTDTTYEQYF.

On this clone: At one end the junction does not follow the germline gene, possibly because of a read error. This chain uses TRBV19 with TRBJ2-1; 10 bases are a match to TRBD1. Germline values: CDR1 LNHDA, CDR2 SQIVND (reference sequence). The CDR3 is made up of 12 amino acids. In DNA, the CDR3 is TGTGCCAGTAGTACCGGGACAGGGGAGAATCTCTTC. Translated: CASSTGTGENLF.

The chain carries TRBV7-3 and TRBJ2-3; D is uncertain. V lost 1 base to trimming and J lost 6 bases, with 8 bases between them. The germline gives CDR1 SGHTA, CDR2 FQGTGA. CDR3 length equals 13 residues. The CDR3, as DNA: TGTGCCAGCAGCTTAAGTTCAGGCGATACGCAGTATTTT. Amino acids: CASSLSSGDTQYF.

This sequence joins TRBV6-5 and TRBJ2-1; D might be TRBD1 (6 bases). V gave up 6 bases and J gave up 5 bases, with 11 bases separating them. The CDR3 length is 13 residues. CDR1 MNHEY and CDR2 SVGAGI come from the germline V gene. For the CDR3, the DNA is TGTGCCAGCAGGGACACAGGGAACAATGAGCAGTTCTTC. Protein product: CASRDTGNNEQFF.

The V call is TRBV19, the J call TRBJ1-6; D is ambiguous. V dropped 7 bases and J dropped 9 bases, with 16 bases sitting between them. Germline V gene sequence: CDR1 LNHDA, CDR2 SQIVND (reference sequence). The CDR3 runs to 14 residues. The CDR3 bases are TGTGCCAGTACGGCCCAGGATGGGAGTTCACCCCTCCACTTT. Protein product: CASTAQDGSSPLHF.

The chain couples TRBV10-2 to TRBJ2-2, with unresolved D. With 3 bases removed from V and 3 bases from J, the gap between germline ends came to 5 bases. The CDR3 runs 13 residues. The V gene's germline CDR1 is WSHSY and CDR2 SAAADI. CDR3 amino acids: CASSDWHTGELFF. The CDR3 DNA reads as TGCGCCAGCAGTGACTGGCACACCGGGGAGCTGTTTTTT.

V gene TRBV5-1 combines with J gene TRBJ1-1; TRBD1 agrees at 7 bases. Germline CDR1 reads SGHRS; CDR2 reads YFSETQ. J gave up 1 base and V 7 bases, and 10 bases lay outside the gene matches. The CDR3 totals 15 residues. CDR3 in amino acids: CASLDRAAGNTEAFF. CDR3 coding DNA: TGCGCCAGCCTCGACAGGGCCGCGGGGAACACTGAAGCTTTCTTT.

V and J are TRBV18 and TRBJ1-1; D gene ambiguous. Between the trimmed V and J ends, which lost 1 base and 2 bases, there was a span of 14 bases. This CDR3 comprises 16 residues. Germline CDR1 KGHSH, CDR2 LQKENI. CDR3 protein: CASSPLLSVPNTEAFF. The DNA for the CDR3 is TGTGCCAGCTCACCACTCTTGTCAGTCCCTAACACTGAAGCTTTCTTT.

The V gene is TRBV29-1, the J gene TRBJ1-2; D not certain. Per the germline V gene, CDR1 is SQVTM and CDR2 is ANQGSEA. The CDR3 is made up of 10 amino acids. V lost 8 bases and J 7 bases, leaving 11 bases between the germline ends. CDR3 sequence reads: CSTYQAGYTF. In DNA form, the CDR3 reads TGCAGCACTTACCAGGCTGGCTACACCTTC.

The chain couples TRBV14 to TRBJ2-3; weak D call: TRBD1 (6 bases). In germline, CDR1 is SGHDN, CDR2 FVKESK. The germline V and J ends were trimmed by 1 base and 2 bases, with 16 bases remaining between them. The CDR3 has 17 amino acids. The CDR3 loop reads CASSQGLFVGHTDTQYF. The DNA of the CDR3 is TGTGCCAGCAGCCAAGGGCTTTTTGTGGGACACACAGATACGCAGTATTTT.

The chain carries TRBV7-6 and TRBJ2-1; D perhaps matches TRBD1 (7 bases). Per the germline V gene, CDR1 is SGHVS and CDR2 is FNYEAQ. V was cut by 5 bases and J by 12 bases, with 23 bases left in between. The CDR3 has 15 amino acids. In DNA, the CDR3 is TGTGCCAGCAGCCAGGAGGGGGCCTCTCTGATGGTGCAGTTCTTC. Amino acids: CASSQEGASLMVQFF.

The chain uses TRBV4-1 and TRBJ2-1, with D possibly TRBD1 on 5 matching bases. There are 16 residues in the CDR3. Germline V CDR1 and CDR2: MGHRA, YSYEKL. V lost 0 bases and J lost 8, with 17 bases in between. CDR3 region: CASSQDPGPSSDEQFF. In DNA form, the CDR3 reads TGCGCCAGCAGCCAAGACCCAGGGCCTTCTTCGGATGAGCAGTTCTTC.

The chain recombines TRBV27 with TRBJ2-1; maybe TRBD2 (6 bases). The V end lost 3 bases, the J end lost 0 bases, and 15 bases lay between the germline ends. The germline V gene encodes CDR1 MNHEY and CDR2 SMNVEV (reference sequence). This CDR3 is 17 amino acids long. CDR3 loop: CASSFGGAGISYNEQFF. For the CDR3, the DNA is TGTGCCAGCAGTTTTGGAGGGGCAGGCATCTCCTACAATGAGCAGTTCTTC.

The chain couples TRBV7-8 to TRBJ1-2; D gene unclear. The V and J ends lost 0 bases and 4 bases respectively, with 12 bases between them. This CDR3 spans 15 amino acids. Looked up from germline, CDR1 is SGHVS and CDR2 is FQNEAQ. CDR3 residues: CASSLAHGEAYGYTF. The CDR3, as DNA: TGTGCCAGCAGCTTAGCCCACGGGGAGGCCTATGGCTACACCTTC.

In regard to this clone: At one boundary the junction diverges from the germline segment, which might be a read error. The chain couples TRBV7-7 to TRBJ2-1; 7 bases fit TRBD1. Germline-derived CDR1 and CDR2 are SSHAT and FNYEAQ (reference sequence). The CDR3 is made up of 14 amino acids. This CDR3 reads CASSLDRAYNEQFF. CDR3 in DNA: TGTGCTAGCAGCTTAGACAGGGCCTACAATGAGCAGTTCTTC.

The V call is TRBV2, the J call TRBJ2-2; possibly TRBD1 for D (6 bases). V shed 4 bases and J shed 3 bases, with 9 bases lying between them. Germline V lookup: CDR1 SNHLY, CDR2 FYNNEI. The CDR3 spans 14 residues. In nucleotides, the CDR3 is TGTGCCAGCAGTGCATGGACAGACACCGGGGAGCTGTTTTTT. Protein sequence: CASSAWTDTGELFF.

This chain links TRBV6-6 with TRBJ2-7, with 8 bases matching TRBD1. After removal of 6 bases from V and 5 bases from J, the junction contained 9 bases not matched to a gene. In germline, CDR1 is MNHNY, CDR2 SVGAGI (reference sequence). The CDR3 runs 14 residues. The CDR3 is CASRPRTGFDEQYF. For the CDR3, the DNA is TGTGCCAGCAGGCCTCGGACAGGGTTCGACGAGCAGTACTTC.

This clone was detected only a few times. The chain combines TRBV28 with TRBJ1-6; a weak D match, TRBD1 (6 bases). V was cut by 5 bases and J by 0 bases, with 8 bases left in between. This CDR3 region has 15 residues. Germline V lookup: CDR1 MDHEN, CDR2 SYDVKM. The CDR3 region is CASSTGSSYNSPLHF. Written as DNA, the CDR3 is TGTGCCAGCAGTACAGGGAGCTCCTATAATTCACCCCTCCACTTT.

This clone was seen only a few times. The V and J genes are TRBV11-1 and TRBJ2-1; 8 nucleotides match TRBD2. The V and J ends lost 8 bases and 15 bases, in that order; junction bases with no gene match: 9. Germline V lookup: CDR1 SGHAT, CDR2 FQDESV (reference sequence). This CDR3 comprises 11 residues. For the CDR3, the DNA is TGTGCCAGCCTAGTCGGGACTAGTTTGTTCTTC. Translated, it gives CASLVGTSLFF.

The chain links TRBV30 to TRBJ2-6, with D tentatively TRBD2 (7 bases). Germline V lookup: CDR1 GTSNPN, CDR2 SVGIG (reference sequence). This CDR3 spans 17 amino acids. The V end was cut by 5 bases, the J end by 2 bases, with 19 bases between. CDR3 sequence reads: CAWLQGGGVTGANVLTF. CDR3 bases: TGTGCCTGGTTGCAAGGGGGGGGTGTAACTGGGGCCAACGTCCTGACTTTC.

Within the sample, this clone is medium-sized. The rearrangement joins TRBV12-1 to TRBJ2-2; TRBD1, as called in the table, went unchecked against the DNA. TRBV12-1 is designated a pseudogene. The CDR3 runs 20 residues. The DNA for the CDR3 is TGTGCCAGCAGCTTTGCGAACCTAGGACAGGGAGGATCGGACACCGGGGAGCTGTTTTTT. Protein product: CASSFANLGQGGSDTGELFF.